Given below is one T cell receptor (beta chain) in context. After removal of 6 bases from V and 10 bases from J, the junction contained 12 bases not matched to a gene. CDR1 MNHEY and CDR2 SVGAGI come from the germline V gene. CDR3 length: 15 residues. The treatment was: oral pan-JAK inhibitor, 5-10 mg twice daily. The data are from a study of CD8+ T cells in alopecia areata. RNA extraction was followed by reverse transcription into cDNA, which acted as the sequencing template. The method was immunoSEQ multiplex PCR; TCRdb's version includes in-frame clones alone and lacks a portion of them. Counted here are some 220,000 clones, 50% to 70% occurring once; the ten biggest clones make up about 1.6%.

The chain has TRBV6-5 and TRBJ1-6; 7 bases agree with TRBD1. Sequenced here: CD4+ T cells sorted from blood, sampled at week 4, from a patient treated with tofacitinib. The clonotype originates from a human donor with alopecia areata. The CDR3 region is CASSKKPGQPSPLHF. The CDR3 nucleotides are TGTGCCAGCAGCAAAAAACCGGGACAGCCATCACCCCTCCACTTT.